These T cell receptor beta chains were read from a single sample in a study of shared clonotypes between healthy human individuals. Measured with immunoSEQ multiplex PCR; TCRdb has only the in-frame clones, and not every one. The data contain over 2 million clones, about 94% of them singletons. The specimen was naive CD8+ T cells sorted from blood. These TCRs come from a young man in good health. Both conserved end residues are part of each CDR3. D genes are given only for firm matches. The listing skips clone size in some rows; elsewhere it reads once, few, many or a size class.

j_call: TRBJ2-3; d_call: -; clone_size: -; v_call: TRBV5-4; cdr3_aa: CASSLVGGPTDTQYF; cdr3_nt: TGTGCCAGCAGCTTGGTTGGGGGCCCCACAGATACGCAGTATTTT
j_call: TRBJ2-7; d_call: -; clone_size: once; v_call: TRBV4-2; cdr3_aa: CASSQDEGGYEQYF; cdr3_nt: TGTGCCAGCAGCCAAGACGAGGGCGGCTACGAGCAGTACTTC
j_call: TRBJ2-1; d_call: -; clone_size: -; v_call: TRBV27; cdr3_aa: CASSLWGVEQFF; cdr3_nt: TGTGCCAGCAGTTTATGGGGAGTTGAGCAGTTCTTC
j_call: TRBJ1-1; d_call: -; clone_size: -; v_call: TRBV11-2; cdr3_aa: CASSSEGWTEAFF; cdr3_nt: TGTGCCAGCAGCTCCGAGGGCTGGACTGAAGCTTTCTTT
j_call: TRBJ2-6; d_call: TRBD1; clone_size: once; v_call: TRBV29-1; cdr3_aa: CSVAGQGTGANVLTF; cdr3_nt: TGCAGCGTTGCAGGACAGGGTACTGGGGCCAACGTCCTGACTTTC
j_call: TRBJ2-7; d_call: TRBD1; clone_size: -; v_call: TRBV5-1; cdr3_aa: CASSLVPGQGPYEQYF; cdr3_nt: TGCGCCAGCAGCTTGGTCCCGGGACAGGGGCCCTACGAGCAGTACTTC
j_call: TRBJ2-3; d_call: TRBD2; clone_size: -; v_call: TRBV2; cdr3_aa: CASMGLAGLNTQYF; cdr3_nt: TGTGCCAGCATGGGACTAGCGGGATTAAATACGCAGTATTTT
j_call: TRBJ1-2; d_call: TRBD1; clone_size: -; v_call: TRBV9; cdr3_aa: CASSSQGTGGAYGYTF; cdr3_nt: TGTGCCAGCAGCTCCCAAGGGACAGGGGGCGCCTATGGCTACACCTTC
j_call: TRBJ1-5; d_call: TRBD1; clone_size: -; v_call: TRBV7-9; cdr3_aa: CASSSTGDSNQPQHF; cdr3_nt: TGTGCCAGCAGCTCGACAGGGGATAGCAATCAGCCCCAGCATTTT
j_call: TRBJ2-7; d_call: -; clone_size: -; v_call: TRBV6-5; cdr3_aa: CASSYSSEVRQQYF; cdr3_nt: TGTGCCAGCAGTTACTCTAGCGAAGTACGCCAGCAGTACTTC
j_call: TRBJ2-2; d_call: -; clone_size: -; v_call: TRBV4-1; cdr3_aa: CASSQIQGSGELFF; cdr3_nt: TGCGCCAGCAGCCAAATACAGGGTTCCGGGGAGCTGTTTTTT
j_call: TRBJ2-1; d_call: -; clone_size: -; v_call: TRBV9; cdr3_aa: CASSAVGNEQFF; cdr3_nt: TGTGCCAGCAGCGCCGTCGGCAATGAGCAGTTCTTC
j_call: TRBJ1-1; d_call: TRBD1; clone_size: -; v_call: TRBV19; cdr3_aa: CASSIDREVSEAFF; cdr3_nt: TGTGCCAGTAGTATTGACAGGGAAGTCTCTGAAGCTTTCTTT
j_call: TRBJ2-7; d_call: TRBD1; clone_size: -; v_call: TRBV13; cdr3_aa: CASSPTTGERSYEQYF; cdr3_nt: TGTGCCAGCAGCCCAACGACAGGGGAAAGGTCCTACGAGCAGTACTTC
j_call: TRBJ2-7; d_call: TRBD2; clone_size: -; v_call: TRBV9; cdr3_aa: CASSVEGGGASYEQYF; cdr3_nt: TGTGCCAGCAGCGTAGAGGGCGGGGGTGCCTCCTACGAGCAGTACTTC
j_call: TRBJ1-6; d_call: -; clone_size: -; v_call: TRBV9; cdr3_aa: CASSTHGNSPLHF; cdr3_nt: TGTGCCAGCAGCACTCACGGAAATTCACCCCTCCACTTT
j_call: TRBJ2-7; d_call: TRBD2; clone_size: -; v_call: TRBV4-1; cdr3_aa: CASSHRTSGSSYEQYF; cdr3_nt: TGCGCCAGCAGCCACCGGACTAGCGGAAGCTCCTACGAGCAGTACTTC
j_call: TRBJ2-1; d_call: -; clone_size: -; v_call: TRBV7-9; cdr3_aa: CASSLGGLMNEQFF; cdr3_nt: TGTGCCAGCAGCTTGGGGGGCCTGATGAATGAGCAGTTCTTC
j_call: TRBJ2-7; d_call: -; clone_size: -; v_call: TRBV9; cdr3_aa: CASSVVPAASYEQYF; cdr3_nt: TGTGCCAGCAGCGTAGTCCCGGCGGCTTCCTACGAGCAGTACTTC
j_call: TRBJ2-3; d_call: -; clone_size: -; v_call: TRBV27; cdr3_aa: CASRALSADTQYF; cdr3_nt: TGTGCTTCGAGGGCACTAAGTGCAGATACGCAGTATTTT
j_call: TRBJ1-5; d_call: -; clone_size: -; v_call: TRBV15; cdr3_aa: CATGFSNQPQHF; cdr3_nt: TGTGCCACCGGATTTAGCAATCAGCCCCAGCATTTT
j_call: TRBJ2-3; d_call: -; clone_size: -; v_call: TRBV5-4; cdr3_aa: CASAGAPPDTQYF; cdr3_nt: TGTGCCAGCGCCGGGGCCCCGCCAGATACGCAGTATTTT
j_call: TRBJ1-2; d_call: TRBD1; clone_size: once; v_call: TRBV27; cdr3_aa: CASSSGGAGYTF; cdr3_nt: TGTGCCAGCAGTTCAGGGGGCGCCGGCTACACCTTC
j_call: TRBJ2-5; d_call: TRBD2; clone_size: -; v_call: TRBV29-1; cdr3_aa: CSVEWVAGFQETQYF; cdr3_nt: TGCAGCGTTGAGTGGGTAGCGGGATTCCAAGAGACCCAGTACTTC